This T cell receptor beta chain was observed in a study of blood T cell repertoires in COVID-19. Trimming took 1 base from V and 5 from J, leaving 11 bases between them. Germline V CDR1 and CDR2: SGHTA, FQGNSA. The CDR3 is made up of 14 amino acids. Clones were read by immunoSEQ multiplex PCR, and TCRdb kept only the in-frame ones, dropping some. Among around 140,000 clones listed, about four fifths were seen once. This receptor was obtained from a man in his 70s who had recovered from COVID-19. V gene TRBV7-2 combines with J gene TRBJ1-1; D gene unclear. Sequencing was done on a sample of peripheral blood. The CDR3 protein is CASSLEAVGTEAFF. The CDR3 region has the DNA TGTGCCAGCAGCTTAGAAGCGGTTGGAACTGAAGCTTTCTTT.